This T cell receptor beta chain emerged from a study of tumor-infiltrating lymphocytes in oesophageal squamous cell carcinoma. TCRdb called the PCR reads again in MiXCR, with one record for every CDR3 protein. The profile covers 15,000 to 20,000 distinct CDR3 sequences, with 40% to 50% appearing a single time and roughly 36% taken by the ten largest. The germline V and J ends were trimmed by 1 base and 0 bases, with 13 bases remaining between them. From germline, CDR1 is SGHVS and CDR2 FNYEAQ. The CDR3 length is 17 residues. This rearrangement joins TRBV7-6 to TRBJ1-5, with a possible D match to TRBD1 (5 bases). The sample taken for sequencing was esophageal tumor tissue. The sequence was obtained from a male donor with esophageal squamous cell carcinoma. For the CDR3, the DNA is TGTGCCAGCAGCTTAGGGGGGTCGAGTGGTAGCAATCAGCCCCAGCATTTT. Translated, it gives CASSLGGSSGSNQPQHF. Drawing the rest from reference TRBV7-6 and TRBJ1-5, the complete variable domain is GAGVSQSPRYKVTKRGQDVALRCDPISGHVSLYWYRQALGQGPEFLTYFNYEAQQDKSGLPNDRFSAERPEGSISTLTIQRTEQRDSAMYRCASSLGGSSGSNQPQHFGDGTRLSIL.